This T cell receptor (beta chain) appears in the sequencing data of a study of cytomegalovirus exposure and HLA in healthy donors. This clone has a single count. Its antigen is still unknown. Germline V lookup: CDR1 SGHKS, CDR2 YYEKEE (reference sequence). There are 12 residues in the CDR3. Trimming cost V 7 bases and J 2 bases, with 9 bases left between them. Here immunoSEQ multiplex PCR was the method, and the copy in TCRdb shows in-frame clones only, minus some. Of 80,000 to 100,000 clones in the sample, roughly 93% are singletons; the top ten hold roughly 2.1%. General study findings and limits: Subsequent analysis revealed that first-cohort TCR clusters tended to co-occur in the roughly 120 validation repertoires.

This TCR came from a man aged 30-40 years in good health and CMV-seronegative. The source material was PBMCs. The V call is TRBV5-5, the J call TRBJ2-5; tentatively, D is TRBD1 (6 bases). The CDR3 DNA follows: TGTGCCAGCGACACAGGGCAAGAGACCCAGTACTTC. It codes for CASDTGQETQYF. Full variable domain (rest looked up from reference TRBV5-5 and TRBJ2-5): DAGVTQSPTHLIKTRGQQVTLRCSPISGHKSVSWYQQVLGQGPQFIFQYYEKEERGRGNFPDRFSARQFPNYSSELNVNALLLGDSALYLCASDTGQETQYFGPGTRLLVL.